This TCR beta chain is from a study of identifying expanded T cells in peripheral blood. The method was immunoSEQ multiplex PCR; TCRdb's version includes in-frame clones alone and lacks a portion of them. The table has 100,000 to 150,000 clones, about 86% seen once. This CDR3 is 14 amino acids long. The V end was cut by 3 bases, the J end by 5 bases, with 10 bases between. Germline V CDR1 and CDR2: SNHLY, FYNNEI. General study findings and limits: Technical replicates showed about 1.1 changed clones; approximately two weeks roughly 16; four weeks 19. Variance in clone template counts between approximately 2-week samples significantly increased with total template count across all healthy donors.

Healthy donors had no documented immune events, such as infections, while sampled. About this clone itself: No antigen is known for it.

This chain joins TRBV2 and TRBJ2-2; D might be TRBD1 (6 bases). The sequenced sample consisted of blood. The source of this sequence is a person aged 18-69 years in good health. CDR3 sequence reads: CASSDGQGTGELFF. The DNA of the CDR3 is TGTGCCAGCAGTGACGGCCAGGGGACCGGGGAGCTGTTTTTT. Full variable domain (missing parts from reference TRBV2 and TRBJ2-2): EPEVTQTPSHQVTQMGQEVILRCVPISNHLYFYWYRQILGQKVEFLVSFYNNEISEKSEIFDDQFSVERPDGSNFTLKIRSTKLEDSAMYFCASSDGQGTGELFFGEGSRLTVL.